This T cell receptor (beta chain) originates from a study of CD8 T cells in Susac syndrome. An amount of RNA that ranged from roughly 0.5 to 1 ug was reverse transcribed with random hexamers. MiXCR, run by TCRdb on the immunoSEQ multiplex PCR reads, gives a single entry per CDR3 protein. The sample holds 110,000 or so distinct CDR3 sequences, 90% to 95% seen once. The sequence derives from a human donor with multiple sclerosis. Sequences were obtained from CD4+ T cells from PBMCs.

The CDR3 DNA is TGTGCCAGGCAGGGTCTTCATGGCTACACCTTC. Translating gives CARQGLHGYTF. The rearrangement links TRBV2 to TRBJ1-2; tentatively, D is TRBD1 (5 bases). V lost 9 bases and J 6 bases, leaving 11 bases between the germline ends. CDR3 length equals 11 residues. Germline CDR1 SNHLY, CDR2 FYNNEI. The variable domain in full, completed from reference TRBV2 and TRBJ1-2, reads EPEVTQTPSHQVTQMGQEVILRCVPISNHLYFYWYRQILGQKVEFLVSFYNNEISEKSEIFDDQFSVERPDGSNFTLKIRSTKLEDSAMYFCARQGLHGYTFGSGTRLTVV.